The TCR beta chain described here comes from a study of Graves' ophthalmopathy and Graves' hyperthyroidism. Hyperthyroidism qualified as stable when ophthalmopathy did not develop within 18 months of follow-up. Hyperthyroidism patients were newly diagnosed, under 2 months' duration, aged 18 to 65. The authors amplified TCR beta CDR3 regions, and they did so from RNA transcripts for repertoire sequencing. First-round RT-PCR relied on HTBI primers, and a second-round multiplex PCR came next. Via MiXCR, TCRdb re-called the multiplex PCR reads, giving one row per CDR3 protein. The sample records 350,000 to 450,000 distinct CDR3 sequences, approximately 21% being singletons. Germline V CDR1 and CDR2: LNHNV, YYDKDF (reference sequence). Trimming shortened V by 0 bases and J by 0 bases, and 9 bases separated the two germline ends. The CDR3 sequence is 15 residues long.

The sequence derives from a woman under 30 with stable Graves' hyperthyroidism. Sequencing used peripheral blood. The V and J genes are TRBV15 and TRBJ2-7, with D unclear. The CDR3 is CATSREKGSSYEQYF. The DNA of the CDR3 is TGTGCCACCAGCAGAGAGAAGGGTAGCTCCTACGAGCAGTACTTC.